The 11 T cell receptor beta chains in this list originate from one sample, sequenced in a study of CD8 T cells in ankylosing spondylitis. One entry per CDR3 protein, called by TCRdb with MiXCR from the 5' RACE reads. The table lists roughly 30,000 distinct CDR3 sequences, 30% of them singletons. Material for sequencing was synovial fluid, either unsorted or a sorted T cell fraction (not recorded which). These receptors all stem from a male donor with ankylosing spondylitis.

This clonotype was picked up many times. The V call is TRBV20-1, the J call TRBJ2-1, with D uncertain. Trimming took off 5 bases at V and 6 bases at J, with 8 bases between the two ends. Germline-derived CDR1 and CDR2 are DFQATT and SNEGSKA (reference sequence). CDR3 length: 11 amino acids. The CDR3 loop reads CSALMGNEQFF. The CDR3 coding sequence is TGCAGTGCTCTCATGGGCAATGAGCAGTTCTTC.

The chain joins TRBV7-9 to TRBJ1-3, with D perhaps matching TRBD1 (5 bases). Germline V gene sequence: CDR1 SEHNR, CDR2 FQNEAQ (reference sequence). The length of the CDR3 is 15 residues. Trimming took off 5 bases at V and 0 bases at J, with 11 bases between the two ends. The CDR3: CASSPGPFSGNTIYF. As DNA, the CDR3 is TGTGCCAGCAGCCCGGGGCCGTTCTCTGGAAACACCATATATTTT.

This clonotype turned up a few times. The gene calls are TRBV7-9 and TRBJ2-3, with D perhaps TRBD2 (6 bases). The germline V gene encodes CDR1 SEHNR and CDR2 FQNEAQ (reference sequence). The V end was cut by 2 bases, the J end by 5 bases, with 14 bases between. The CDR3 totals 15 residues. The DNA for the CDR3 is TGTGCCAGCAGCTTACTCCCGGGAGATGGAGATACGCAGTATTTT. It yields the protein CASSLLPGDGDTQYF.

The V gene is TRBV10-3, the J gene TRBJ1-1; the match to TRBD1 covers 9 bases. This CDR3 region has 14 residues. V was clipped by 7 bases and J by 1 base; unmatched bases: 4. Germline V lookup: CDR1 ENHRY, CDR2 SYGVKD. In nucleotides, the CDR3 is TGTGCCATCAATACAGGGGGCCAGAACACTGAAGCTTTCTTT. Its translation is CAINTGGQNTEAFF.

The chain links TRBV6-1 to TRBJ2-1; TRBD2 matches at 11 bases. The CDR3 covers 13 residues. Germline trimming cut 10 bases from V and 6 bases from J; bases unmatched to any gene: 5. CDR1 is MNHNS and CDR2 is SASEGT in the germline V gene. The CDR3, as DNA: TGTGCCACCAGACTAGCGGGAAGCAATGAGCAGTTCTTC. It is translated as CATRLAGSNEQFF.

The rearrangement joins TRBV12-3 or TRBV12-4 to TRBJ2-1; D ambiguous. Deletions cut 5 bases from V and 6 bases from J, with 14 bases between. CDR3 length equals 14 residues. The CDR3 nucleotides are TGTGCCAGCAGTCCCGCCCCTCGGATCAATGAGCAGTTCTTC. Residues: CASSPAPRINEQFF.

The table lists this clonotype with a few counts. The chain combines TRBV2 with TRBJ2-5, with 10 nucleotides matching TRBD2. Germline lookup yields CDR1 SNHLY and CDR2 FYNNEI. The CDR3 extends over 16 amino acids. V lost 6 bases, J lost 4 bases, and 11 bases stayed unmatched. CDR3 sequence: CASRLTSGTNRETQYF. As DNA, the CDR3 is TGTGCCAGCAGACTAACTAGCGGGACGAACAGAGAGACCCAGTACTTC.

This clonotype has more than one count but fewer than ten. The gene calls are TRBV2 and TRBJ2-1; TRBD1 matches 8 bases. The V segment lost 8 bases and the J segment 7 bases; nucleotides outside the gene matches: 7. CDR3 length: 13 residues. The V gene's germline CDR1 is SNHLY and CDR2 FYNNEI. CDR3 in amino acids: CASRDRSVNEQFF. Here the CDR3 DNA reads TGTGCCAGCCGGGACAGGTCCGTAAATGAGCAGTTCTTC.

V and J are TRBV2 and TRBJ2-1; D unresolved. V gave up 5 bases and J gave up 0 bases, with 17 bases separating them. This CDR3 is 17 amino acids long. Germline loops: CDR1 SNHLY, CDR2 FYNNEI. CDR3: CASSTTDAPSSYNEQFF. CDR3 bases: TGTGCCAGCAGTACAACAGACGCCCCGAGCTCCTACAATGAGCAGTTCTTC.

The sample holds a few counts of this clonotype. This chain connects TRBV20-1 to TRBJ2-4, with TRBD2 matching over 11 bases. The CDR3 totals 17 residues. Germline V gives CDR1 DFQATT, CDR2 SNEGSKA (reference sequence). Germline trimming cut 5 bases from V and 1 base from J; bases unmatched to any gene: 10. In DNA, the CDR3 is TGCAGTGCTCGACATAGCGGGAGGGCCGAGGCCAAAAACATTCAGTACTTC. Protein product: CSARHSGRAEAKNIQYF.

This chain links TRBV4-2 with TRBJ2-6; no clear D. The ends were cut back, 2 bases at V and 2 bases at J, with 10 bases in the middle. The germline gives CDR1 LGHNA, CDR2 YNFKEQ. The CDR3 sequence is 16 residues long. CDR3 nucleotide sequence: TGTGCCAGCAGCCAAACCGCCCCCGCTGGGGCCAACGTCCTGACTTTC. Residues: CASSQTAPAGANVLTF.